These 6 T cell receptor beta chains came from one sample sequenced in a study of cytomegalovirus exposure and HLA in healthy donors. Vbeta (60) and Jbeta (13) primers were used in the PCR. The method was immunoSEQ multiplex PCR; TCRdb's version includes in-frame clones alone and lacks a portion of them. This sample carries approximately 4,500 clones, 81% of them seen once, and the ten largest clones take 6.2%. The source material was PBMCs. Receptors were obtained from a woman between 40 and 55 years old in good health and CMV-seropositive.

The DNA of the CDR3 is TGCGCCAGCAGGTACGGTACCTACGAGCAGTACTTC. This sequence encodes CASRYGTYEQYF. The chain recombines TRBV5-1 with TRBJ2-7; D ambiguous. Germline values: CDR1 SGHRS, CDR2 YFSETQ. V dropped 5 bases and J dropped 2 bases, with 8 bases sitting between them. The CDR3 is 12 amino acids.

V gene TRBV7-9 combines with J gene TRBJ1-1, with D possibly matching TRBD1 (6 bases). The CDR3 spans 14 residues. The V gene lost 5 bases and the J gene lost 0 bases, with 10 bases spanning the gap. Per the germline V gene, CDR1 is SEHNR and CDR2 is FQNEAQ (reference sequence). DNA of the CDR3: TGTGCCAGCAGCAGGGACAATCTGAACACTGAAGCTTTCTTT. Its protein is CASSRDNLNTEAFF.

This clone was seen a single time. The chain uses TRBV28 and TRBJ1-2; 8 bases agree with TRBD1. This CDR3 comprises 14 residues. The trim removed 7 bases at V and 5 bases at J, leaving 9 bases unmatched. Looked up from germline, CDR1 is MDHEN and CDR2 is SYDVKM. The CDR3 nucleotides are TGTGCCAGCACACTGACAGGGGAGGGTTATGGCTACACCTTC. Translating gives CASTLTGEGYGYTF.

The chain's CDR3 is CASSVAFTQETQYF. DNA for the CDR3: TGCGCCAGCAGTGTAGCGTTTACTCAAGAGACCCAGTACTTC. The chain combines TRBV10-2 with TRBJ2-5, with D tentatively TRBD2 (5 bases). This CDR3 is 14 amino acids long. Trimming took off 4 bases at V and 2 bases at J, with 11 bases between the two ends. From germline, CDR1 is WSHSY and CDR2 SAAADI.

This sequence joins TRBV30 and TRBJ2-7; a possible D gene is TRBD2 (5 bases). V dropped 2 bases and J dropped 6 bases, with 11 bases sitting between them. This CDR3 has 12 amino acids. CDR1 and CDR2 (germline): GTSNPN, SVGIG (reference sequence). In DNA form, the CDR3 reads TGTGCCTGGAGTAGGCTGCGGGCCGAGCAGTACTTC. It codes for CAWSRLRAEQYF.

The CDR3 bases are TGCAGCGCCCTCCGGGACAGGGGTGAAAAACTGTTTTTT. This translates into CSALRDRGEKLFF. This chain links TRBV29-1 with TRBJ1-4; 10 nucleotides line up with TRBD1. Trimming took 7 bases from V and 7 from J; bases not matched to a gene: 6. Per the germline V gene, CDR1 is SQVTM and CDR2 is ANQGSEA. CDR3 length: 13 residues.